These 14 T cell receptor beta chains came from one sample sequenced in a study of T cell repertoires in cytomegalovirus infection. MiXCR, applied by TCRdb to the reads, yields one record per CDR3 protein. The sample contains fewer than 400,000 distinct CDR3 sequences, 15% to 20% of which appear only once. The sample consisted of PBMCs. Receptors were obtained from a human donor in good health (CMV status not recorded). Some clones in this sample may be carry-over from other donors' samples.

Many counts were recorded for this clonotype. V usage is TRBV12-3 or TRBV12-4 and J usage is TRBJ1-1, with D perhaps matching TRBD1 (6 bases). This CDR3 has 14 amino acids. Trimming left V 7 bases short and J 5 bases short, with 17 bases between. CDR3 protein: CASIKSGGLTEAFF. CDR3 nucleotide sequence: TGTGCCAGCATCAAGTCGGGGGGCTTAACTGAAGCTTTCTTT.

This clonotype was seen many times. The chain employs TRBV11-2 and TRBJ2-5; D call uncertain. The CDR3 extends over 12 amino acids. Germline V gene data show CDR1 as SGHAT and CDR2 as FQNNGV. With 3 bases removed from V and 4 bases from J, the gap between germline ends came to 6 bases. The CDR3 coding sequence is TGTGCCAGCAGCTTGGAAATAGAGACCCAGTACTTC. Translating gives CASSLEIETQYF.

In this sample, this clonotype turned up many times. V and J are TRBV7-2 and TRBJ2-7; D is perhaps TRBD2 (6 bases). Per the germline V gene, CDR1 is SGHTA and CDR2 is FQGNSA. This CDR3 comprises 14 residues. With 5 bases removed from V and 3 bases from J, the gap between germline ends came to 14 bases. As DNA, the CDR3 is TGTGCCAGCAGCCCCGGACTACAGAGCTACGAGCAGTACTTC. Its translation: CASSPGLQSYEQYF.

This clonotype was observed at least ten times. The CDR3, as DNA: TGTGCCAGCAGCTTTGAGGCCAGCCAAGAGACCCAGTACTTC. Amino acids: CASSFEASQETQYF. The chain is built from TRBV7-9 and TRBJ2-5; D is unresolved. The V end was cut by 3 bases, the J end by 1 base, with 9 bases between. This CDR3 comprises 14 residues. Germline V gene lookup returns CDR1 SEHNR and CDR2 FQNEAQ (reference sequence).

V is TRBV28 and J is TRBJ2-3, with 8 bases identical to TRBD1. The CDR3 extends over 16 amino acids. After removal of 6 bases from V and 2 bases from J, the junction contained 10 bases not matched to a gene. CDR1 and CDR2 (germline): MDHEN, SYDVKM. CDR3 sequence reads: CASRAGTGLNTDTQYF. CDR3 bases: TGTGCCAGCAGGGCCGGGACAGGACTCAACACAGATACGCAGTATTTT. The whole variable domain, remainder taken from reference TRBV28 and TRBJ2-3, is DVKVTQSSRYLVKRTGEKVFLECVQDMDHENMFWYRQDPGLGLRLIYFSYDVKMKEKGDIPEGYSVSREKKERFSLILESASTNQTSMYLCASRAGTGLNTDTQYFGPGTRLTVL.

The V gene is TRBV6-2 or TRBV6-3, the J gene TRBJ2-1, with TRBD1 identical over 7 bases. This CDR3 is 14 amino acids long. Looked up from germline, CDR1 is MNHEY and CDR2 is SVGEGT. Losses at the gene ends were 2 bases for V and 2 bases for J; bases not matched to a gene: 0. The CDR3 protein is CASSYTGAYNEQFF. CDR3 in DNA: TGTGCCAGCAGTTACACAGGGGCCTACAATGAGCAGTTCTTC.

Concerning this clonotype itself: A much larger clone lies a single base off, so this may be a read error. The chain uses TRBV28 and TRBJ2-1; 7 bases are shared with TRBD1. Germline V gene sequence: CDR1 MDHEN, CDR2 SYDVKM. The CDR3 is 11 residues long. V lost 6 bases, J lost 15 bases, and 8 bases stayed unmatched. The CDR3 bases are TGTGCCAGCAGCCGGACAGGACTGCGGTTCTTC. The encoded protein is CASSRTGLRFF. The full variable domain, rest sourced from reference TRBV28 and TRBJ2-1, is DVKVTQSSRYLVKRTGEKVFLECVQDMDHENMFWYRQDPGLGLRLIYFSYDVKMKEKGDIPEGYSVSREKKERFSLILESASTNQTSMYLCASSRTGLRFFGPGTRLTVL.

This clonotype was observed a few times. This chain connects TRBV28 to TRBJ1-1; D might be TRBD1 (5 bases). Deletions cut 5 bases from V and 5 bases from J, with 18 bases between. The CDR3 length is 15 residues. From germline, CDR1 is MDHEN and CDR2 SYDVKM. CDR3 in amino acids: CASSLPAGRGTEAFF. In nucleotides, the CDR3 is TGTGCCAGCAGTCTCCCCGCGGGCCGGGGGACTGAAGCTTTCTTT.

In its sample, this clonotype was seen a few times. The chain recombines TRBV28 with TRBJ1-2, with TRBD1 matching over 8 bases. CDR1 is MDHEN, CDR2 SYDVKM, per germline. The CDR3 consists of 14 residues. Trimming took 4 bases from V and 8 from J; bases not matched to a gene: 9. The CDR3 reads CASSYGQGARGYTF. CDR3 DNA sequence: TGTGCCAGCAGTTATGGGCAGGGGGCGCGAGGCTACACCTTC.

The sample holds many counts of this clonotype. The chain links TRBV7-2 to TRBJ2-1, with D perhaps TRBD2 (6 bases). Trimming removed 1 base from V and 7 bases from J, with 11 bases in between. In germline, CDR1 is SGHTA, CDR2 FQGNSA. The CDR3 has 14 amino acids. CDR3 in DNA: TGTGCCAGCAGCTTAGATTCGGGGGATAATGAGCAGTTCTTC. Its protein is CASSLDSGDNEQFF.

This clonotype has more than one count but fewer than ten. The CDR3 bases are TGTGCCTCCTCTCAGGGAGGGCGGGAAAAACTGTTTTTT. As protein: CASSQGGREKLFF. The genes are TRBV27 and TRBJ1-4; D perhaps matches TRBD1 (5 bases). V was clipped by 11 bases and J by 8 bases, with 18 bases between them. The CDR3 sequence is 13 residues long. Per the germline V gene, CDR1 is MNHEY and CDR2 is SMNVEV (reference sequence).

This clonotype was observed at least ten times. The chain has TRBV7-2 and TRBJ2-3; D is unresolved. Between the trimmed V and J ends, which lost 2 bases and 4 bases, there was a span of 4 bases. In germline, CDR1 is SGHTA, CDR2 FQGNSA. The CDR3 is 12 residues long. In DNA form, the CDR3 reads TGTGCCAGCAGCTTATTATCAGATACGCAGTATTTT. This translates into CASSLLSDTQYF. The whole variable domain, filled in from reference TRBV7-2 and TRBJ2-3, reads GAGVSQSPSNKVTEKGKDVELRCDPISGHTALYWYRQSLGQGLEFLIYFQGNSAPDKSGLPSDRFSAERTGGSVSTLTIQRTQQEDSAVYLCASSLLSDTQYFGPGTRLTVL.

The chain couples TRBV5-8 to TRBJ1-1, with D perhaps matching TRBD1 (5 bases). The V gene lost 4 bases and the J gene lost 5 bases, with 24 bases spanning the gap. Per germline, CDR1 SGHTS and CDR2 YDEGEE. CDR3 length: 17 amino acids. CDR3 residues: CASSRVPGEGIGTEAFF. DNA of the CDR3: TGTGCCAGCAGCCGCGTACCGGGGGAGGGGATCGGGACTGAAGCTTTCTTT.

The gene calls are TRBV7-2 and TRBJ1-1; D unresolved. Germline V gene data show CDR1 as SGHTA and CDR2 as FQGNSA. This CDR3 spans 12 amino acids. The V end lost 4 bases, the J end lost 11 bases, and 14 bases lay between the germline ends. The CDR3 sequence: CASSSRHSSAFF. CDR3 in DNA: TGTGCCAGCAGCTCCCGCCACTCCTCGGCTTTCTTT.